A single sample is the source of the 16 T cell receptor beta chains below, sequenced in a study of OX40 agonist ivuxolimab in advanced cancers. Clones were sequenced by immunoSEQ multiplex PCR, and TCRdb holds only the in-frame ones, with some missing. This sample has over 55,000 clones; over 80% occur once, and the top ten carry less than 0.85%. The sequences come from CD4+ or CD8+ T cells sorted from blood, collected in a trial of the OX40 agonist ivuxolimab. Receptors were obtained from an adult with an advanced solid tumor such as melanoma, head and neck, liver or kidney cancer.

The V gene is TRBV19, the J gene TRBJ2-1; TRBD2 matches at 13 bases. The CDR3 contains 20 residues. V lost 1 base and J lost 6; bases outside the gene matches: 15. The germline CDR1 and CDR2 sequences are LNHDA and SQIVND (reference sequence). The CDR3: CASSIGGSDFGLAGVNEQFF. CDR3 sequence (DNA): TGTGCCAGTAGTATAGGAGGCTCCGACTTTGGACTAGCGGGAGTCAATGAGCAGTTCTTC.

V and J are TRBV6-4 and TRBJ2-3; D is perhaps TRBD1 (6 bases). This CDR3 spans 15 amino acids. The V gene's germline CDR1 is MRHNA and CDR2 SNTAGT. The V end was cut by 2 bases, the J end by 5 bases, with 14 bases between. Here the CDR3 reads CASSDQGQGIDTQYF. CDR3 nucleotide sequence: TGTGCCAGCAGTGACCAGGGGCAAGGGATAGATACGCAGTATTTT.

The chain is built from TRBV28 and TRBJ1-5; D is unresolved. V lost 3 bases and J lost 9, with 9 bases in between. The CDR3 length is 12 residues. Germline V gene sequence: CDR1 MDHEN, CDR2 SYDVKM. CDR3 DNA sequence: TGTGCCAGCAGTTTTAGGGAGTGGCCCCAGCATTTT. Residues: CASSFREWPQHF.

The chain joins TRBV11-2 to TRBJ2-1; the match to TRBD2 covers 12 bases. The CDR3 is 15 amino acids. Germline V gene lookup returns CDR1 SGHAT and CDR2 FQNNGV. J lost 6 bases, V lost 5 bases, and 5 bases had no gene match. The CDR3 loop is CASSPGLAGPNEQFF. CDR3 nucleotides: TGTGCCAGCAGCCCGGGACTAGCGGGCCCCAATGAGCAGTTCTTC.

The gene calls are TRBV28 and TRBJ1-1, with D tentatively TRBD1 (6 bases). In germline, CDR1 is MDHEN, CDR2 SYDVKM. Trimming took off 6 bases at V and 8 bases at J, with 13 bases between the two ends. The CDR3 is 12 amino acids. The CDR3 DNA follows: TGTGCCAGCAGAGAAAGCACAGGGGAAGCTTTCTTT. It codes for CASRESTGEAFF.

The genes are TRBV5-1 and TRBJ1-5; D not certain. Looked up from germline, CDR1 is SGHRS and CDR2 is YFSETQ. V lost 0 bases and J lost 3, with 10 bases in between. The CDR3 totals 15 residues. The DNA for the CDR3 is TGCGCCAGCAGCTTGGCCCCCGGTTACAATCAGCCCCAGCATTTT. Its translation is CASSLAPGYNQPQHF.

The chain links TRBV5-1 to TRBJ1-3; D uncertain. The ends were cut back, 4 bases at V and 0 bases at J, with 23 bases in the middle. Germline values: CDR1 SGHRS, CDR2 YFSETQ. This CDR3 has 19 amino acids. The CDR3 loop is CASSLNFYPDRRSGNTIYF. DNA of the CDR3: TGCGCCAGCAGCCTAAACTTTTACCCCGACCGCCGCTCTGGAAACACCATATATTTT.

The chain couples TRBV5-4 to TRBJ2-3; 8 bases are shared with TRBD2. Germline lookup yields CDR1 SGHNT and CDR2 YYREEE (reference sequence). Trimming at V came to 1 base and at J to 4 bases, leaving 8 bases not matched to a gene. The CDR3 totals 16 residues. CDR3 in DNA: TGTGCCAGCAGCTTGTTGAGCGGGGGCGGAGCAGATACGCAGTATTTT. This gives the protein CASSLLSGGGADTQYF.

This clone has just one count. The rearrangement joins TRBV28 to TRBJ2-3, with 7 nucleotides matching TRBD2. The J segment lost 10 bases and the V segment lost 5 bases, leaving 9 bases of the junction unmatched. Looked up from germline, CDR1 is MDHEN and CDR2 is SYDVKM. The length of the CDR3 is 13 residues. The CDR3 DNA sequence: TGTGCCAGCAGTACCTCCCTTAGCGGGTCGCAGTATTTT. Translation gives CASSTSLSGSQYF.

V gene TRBV7-8 combines with J gene TRBJ2-5, with unresolved D. The closer fit of TRBJ2-7 to the DNA end suggests the J call may be wrong. Germline lookup yields CDR1 SGHVS and CDR2 FQNEAQ. This CDR3 spans 13 amino acids. CDR3 bases: TGTGCCAGCAGCTTGACTGGTAAATACGAGCAGTACTTC. Translated: CASSLTGKYEQYF.

A note on this clone: The sample holds other DNA sequences that translate to the same CDR3. The CDR3 bases are TGTGCCAGTAGACTAAGGGGTCCCAATCAGCCCCAGCATTTT. Amino acids: CASRLRGPNQPQHF. This chain joins TRBV19 and TRBJ1-5; weak D call: TRBD1 (5 bases). Looked up from germline, CDR1 is LNHDA and CDR2 is SQIVND (reference sequence). Trimming stripped 6 bases from V and 3 bases from J, with 12 bases between. The CDR3 has 14 amino acids. Together with reference TRBV19 and TRBJ1-5, the CDR3 gives the full variable domain: DGGITQSPKYLFRKEGQNVTLSCEQNLNHDAMYWYRQDPGQGLRLIYYSQIVNDFQKGDIAEGYSVSREKKESFPLTVTSAQKNPTAFYLCASRLRGPNQPQHFGDGTRLSIL.

This clone was detected once. This rearrangement joins TRBV5-1 to TRBJ2-7; maybe TRBD2 (7 bases). Germline V gene data show CDR1 as SGHRS and CDR2 as YFSETQ. V was trimmed by 0 bases and J by 2 bases, leaving 21 bases between them. This CDR3 region has 18 residues. CDR3 protein: CASSLASGTLTRPYEQYF. CDR3 sequence (DNA): TGCGCCAGCAGCTTGGCCAGCGGGACACTCACCCGGCCCTACGAGCAGTACTTC.

The chain has TRBV7-8 and TRBJ2-5, with D perhaps TRBD1 or TRBD2 (6 bases each). This CDR3 has 14 residues. Germline V gene data show CDR1 as SGHVS and CDR2 as FQNEAQ. V was cut by 7 bases and J by 1 base, with 13 bases left in between. CDR3 DNA: TGTGCCAGCAAACGGGGGCGGACCCAAGAGACCCAGTACTTC. It is translated as CASKRGRTQETQYF.

This chain uses TRBV9 with TRBJ1-3; 8 bases line up with TRBD1. CDR1 is SGDLS and CDR2 is YYNGEE in the germline V gene. Trimming cost V 2 bases and J 1 base; bases outside gene matches: 2. The CDR3 length is 15 residues. The CDR3 sequence: CASSVGQASGNTIYF. The CDR3 nucleotides read TGTGCCAGCAGCGTGGGACAGGCTTCTGGAAACACCATATATTTT. Together with reference TRBV9 and TRBJ1-3, the CDR3 gives the full variable domain: DSGVTQTPKHLITATGQRVTLRCSPRSGDLSVYWYQQSLDQGLQFLIQYYNGEERAKGNILERFSAQQFPDLHSELNLSSLELGDSALYFCASSVGQASGNTIYFGEGSWLTVV.

This clone was detected once. The rearrangement joins TRBV7-9 to TRBJ2-2; either TRBD1 or TRBD2 may fit D (5 bases each). V was pared by 5 bases and J by 5 bases, with 12 bases between. Germline V gives CDR1 SEHNR, CDR2 FQNEAQ (reference sequence). This CDR3 is built from 14 residues. The CDR3 loop reads CASSPGPWTGELFF. As DNA, the CDR3 is TGTGCCAGCAGCCCGGGACCCTGGACCGGGGAGCTGTTTTTT.

The genes are TRBV5-1 and TRBJ2-7; 11 bases are a match to TRBD2. This CDR3 is 15 amino acids long. The J segment lost 2 bases and the V segment lost 1 base, leaving 2 bases of the junction unmatched. Looked up from germline, CDR1 is SGHRS and CDR2 is YFSETQ. The CDR3 protein is CASSLRSGRAYEQYF. The CDR3 bases are TGCGCCAGCAGCTTGCGTAGCGGGAGGGCCTACGAGCAGTACTTC.